This T cell receptor (beta chain) was obtained from a study of T cell changes during pregnancy in multiple sclerosis. Data came from immunoSEQ multiplex PCR; TCRdb stores just in-frame clones and leaves some out. In the table there are some 52,000 clones, over 85% of which are singletons. The junction had 4 bases not matched to a gene; V was cut back by 8 bases and J by 5 bases. The CDR3 sequence is 15 residues long. Germline-derived CDR1 and CDR2 are LNHDA and SQIVND (reference sequence). The source is a female donor with multiple sclerosis, enrolled in a pregnancy study. Specimen: CD4+ T cells from peripheral blood mononuclear cells, collected before pregnancy. V usage is TRBV19 and J usage is TRBJ2-2; TRBD2 aligns across 14 bases. The DNA for the CDR3 is TGTGCCAGTGGGACTAGCGGGAGCGGAACCGGGGAGCTGTTTTTT. Residues: CASGTSGSGTGELFF.